The 12 T cell receptor beta chains below all came from one sample that was sequenced in a study of cytomegalovirus exposure and HLA in healthy donors. TCRdb keeps only in-frame clones here, not all; method: immunoSEQ multiplex PCR. The sample yields 250,000 to 300,000 clones, 65% to 90% seen once. Sequencing input: PBMCs. The receptors shown here come from a woman younger than 30 in good health and CMV-seronegative.

The chain links TRBV5-4 to TRBJ1-2; D remains unclear. Germline assignment: CDR1 SGHNT and CDR2 YYREEE (reference sequence). Trimming pared 1 base from V and 5 bases from J, leaving 9 bases between. CDR3 length: 13 amino acids. CDR3 in DNA: TGTGCCAGCAGCTTGCTGGCTGAATATGGCTACACCTTC. Translating gives CASSLLAEYGYTF.

The chain joins TRBV7-3 to TRBJ2-3; 7 nucleotides align to TRBD1. The CDR3 sequence is 14 residues long. Germline V lookup: CDR1 SGHTA, CDR2 FQGTGA. After removal of 5 bases from V and 7 bases from J, the junction contained 9 bases not matched to a gene. CDR3 protein: CASSPGTERHTQYF. CDR3 in DNA: TGTGCCAGCAGCCCGGGGACAGAGCGACATACGCAGTATTTT. Drawing the rest from reference TRBV7-3 and TRBJ2-3, the complete variable domain is GAGVSQTPSNKVTEKGKYVELRCDPISGHTALYWYRQSLGQGPEFLIYFQGTGAADDSGLPNDRFFAVRPEGSVSTLKIQRTERGDSAVYLCASSPGTERHTQYFGPGTRLTVL.

V is TRBV5-1 and J is TRBJ2-5; TRBD2 might be the D (6 bases). Trimming cost V 4 bases and J 2 bases, with 12 bases left between them. CDR1 is SGHRS, CDR2 YFSETQ, per germline. The CDR3 loop spans 14 amino acids. Here the CDR3 DNA reads TGCGCCAGCAGCGTTAGCGGAAGGCAAGAGACCCAGTACTTC. Its translation: CASSVSGRQETQYF. The full variable domain, rest sourced from reference TRBV5-1 and TRBJ2-5, is KAGVTQTPRYLIKTRGQQVTLSCSPISGHRSVSWYQQTPGQGLQFLFEYFSETQRNKGNFPGRFSGRQFSNSRSEMNVSTLELGDSALYLCASSVSGRQETQYFGPGTRLLVL.

This clone is a singleton in its sample. The V call is TRBV2, the J call TRBJ1-2; 9 nucleotides match TRBD1. The germline CDR1 and CDR2 sequences are SNHLY and FYNNEI. The V and J ends lost 10 bases and 0 bases, in that order; junction bases with no gene match: 12. This CDR3 comprises 16 residues. CDR3 bases: TGTGCCACTGTATCCCGGGACAGGGCCACTAACTATGGCTACACCTTC. This sequence encodes CATVSRDRATNYGYTF.

The CDR3 DNA is TGCAGCGTTGTCGGAGGGCTCCCAGGCTACGAGCAGTACTTC. It translates to CSVVGGLPGYEQYF. The V gene is TRBV29-1, the J gene TRBJ2-7, with D possibly TRBD2 on 6 matching bases. The CDR3 spans 14 residues. Germline-derived CDR1 and CDR2 are SQVTM and ANQGSEA. The germline V and J ends were trimmed by 4 bases and 3 bases, with 16 bases remaining between them.

This rearrangement joins TRBV29-1 to TRBJ2-3; TRBD2 matches 11 bases. The CDR3 is made up of 14 amino acids. With 7 bases clipped from V and 4 bases from J, the junction kept 7 bases outside the gene matches. Germline CDR1 SQVTM, CDR2 ANQGSEA. The CDR3 bases are TGCAGCGCGCTACTAGCGGGGGAGGCAGATACGCAGTATTTT. Protein sequence: CSALLAGEADTQYF.

In DNA form, the CDR3 reads TGTGCCAGCAGGACAGGGGCGAACGGACTCTACTTC. This codes for CASRTGANGLYF. This chain uses TRBV6-1 with TRBJ2-7; 8 bases map to TRBD1. V dropped 6 bases and J dropped 13; count of bases not matched to a gene: 11. The germline gives CDR1 MNHNS, CDR2 SASEGT. The CDR3 length is 12 residues.

This chain connects TRBV30 to TRBJ1-1; no reliable D call. V was cut by 0 bases and J by 11 bases, with 10 bases left in between. Germline-derived CDR1 and CDR2 are GTSNPN and SVGIG (reference sequence). There are 11 residues in the CDR3. The CDR3 sequence is CAWSVQKWAFF. The CDR3 DNA sequence: TGTGCCTGGAGTGTTCAGAAATGGGCTTTCTTT.

This chain uses TRBV7-7 with TRBJ2-1, with 9 bases fitting TRBD2. The germline V gene encodes CDR1 SSHAT and CDR2 FNYEAQ (reference sequence). This CDR3 contains 14 residues. With V trimmed by 2 bases and J by 9 bases, 5 bases remained unmatched. This chain's CDR3 is CASSLSGRSGEQFF. In nucleotides, the CDR3 is TGTGCCAGCAGCTTAAGCGGGAGGTCTGGTGAGCAGTTCTTC.

V usage is TRBV5-1 and J usage is TRBJ1-1; 8 bases map to TRBD1. V lost 4 bases and J lost 5; bases outside the gene matches: 19. The CDR3 is 18 amino acids. CDR1 is SGHRS, CDR2 YFSETQ, per germline. Here the CDR3 reads CASSRRRLGQAFGTEAFF. The CDR3 DNA follows: TGCGCCAGCAGCCGACGGAGGTTGGGACAGGCTTTTGGGACTGAAGCTTTCTTT.

The J gene is TRBJ1-2, the V gene TRBV28; maybe TRBD1 (6 bases). Trimming cost V 2 bases and J 5 bases, with 18 bases left between them. This CDR3 contains 16 residues. Germline V gene data show CDR1 as MDHEN and CDR2 as SYDVKM. The CDR3 sequence: CASSLILGAGEYGYTF. The CDR3 DNA is TGTGCCAGCAGTTTAATTCTTGGGGCAGGGGAGTATGGCTACACCTTC.

This clone was detected a few times. V is TRBV4-3 and J is TRBJ1-1, with D maybe TRBD1 (6 bases). CDR3 length: 15 amino acids. In germline, CDR1 is LGHNA, CDR2 YSLEER. Between the trimmed V and J ends, which lost 0 bases and 0 bases, there was a span of 8 bases. The CDR3 loop reads CASSQDRQVNTEAFF. The CDR3 region has the DNA TGCGCCAGCAGCCAAGATCGACAGGTGAACACTGAAGCTTTCTTT.